The following is a T cell receptor beta chain sequence with its context. This specimen belongs to a study of cytomegalovirus exposure and HLA in healthy donors. Vbeta (60) and Jbeta (13) primers were used in the PCR. Libraries were prepared by immunoSEQ multiplex PCR; TCRdb keeps only in-frame clonotypes and omits some of them. The table shows 110,000 or so clones, with about 79% occurring only once. V lost 5 bases, J lost 6 bases, and 3 bases stayed unmatched. Germline values: CDR1 SGHNT, CDR2 YENEEA. The CDR3 spans 14 residues. The sequenced sample was PBMCs. This clonotype originated in a woman under 30 in good health and CMV-seronegative. The chain recombines TRBV11-3 with TRBJ2-1; 11 bases line up with TRBD2. Written as DNA, the CDR3 is TGTGCCAGCAGCCCCGGACTAGCGGGCAATGAGCAGTTCTTC. Its protein is CASSPGLAGNEQFF.